This T cell receptor beta chain was recovered during a study of cytomegalovirus exposure and HLA in healthy donors. Nominally healthy donors were sampled, though unrecorded immune exposures were likely. The PCR employed 60 Vbeta primers together with 13 Jbeta primers. Profiling relied on immunoSEQ multiplex PCR, and the TCRdb table lists in-frame clones only, not all of them. Altogether 95,000 to 150,000 clones are present, 65% to 90% being singletons, with the ten largest covering 2% to 2.5%. The CDR3 is made up of 15 amino acids. Germline values: CDR1 SGHNT, CDR2 YYREEE (reference sequence). Remarks on this clone: What it binds is not known. A read error may produce the germline difference seen at one junction end.

Study-wide points: An analysis was carried out later, and it reportedly showed fewer N-insertions in an Asian-associated ancestry cluster than the roughly 700-donor mean. In a later analysis, more than 15,000 TCR beta sequences were associated with HLA alleles at 0.05 false discovery rate. Reportedly, HLA-A and HLA-B alleles of most subjects were accurately predicted from TCR beta.

The sample was PBMCs. The J gene is TRBJ2-6, the V gene TRBV5-4, with D perhaps TRBD1 (5 bases). This TCR came from a man between 25 and 39 years old in good health and CMV-seronegative. This chain's CDR3 is CASSLGSSGANGLTF. The CDR3 coding sequence is TGTGCCAGCAGCTTGGGGAGCTCTGGGGCCAACGGCCTGACTTTC.